These 20 T cell receptor beta chains came from one sample sequenced in a study of CD8+CD57+ T cells in acquired aplastic anemia. Individuals selected for sequencing had exhibited CD8+CD57+ cell expansion on flow cytometry. The template for TCR beta VDJ and CDR3 sequence profiling was genomic DNA. TCRdb redid the calling of the reads with MiXCR, one entry per CDR3 protein. The sample yields 200,000 or so distinct CDR3 sequences, approximately 48% seen once. The sample taken for sequencing was sorted CD4+, CD8+, or CD8+CD57+ T cells (not recorded which) from PBMCs. These TCRs come from a human donor with aplastic anemia.

In this sample, this clonotype turned up many times. The chain recombines TRBV11-3 with TRBJ1-1; D is ambiguous. V lost 0 bases, J lost 3 bases, and 5 bases lay in between. The CDR3 has 13 amino acids. Germline V gives CDR1 SGHNT, CDR2 YENEEA. CDR3 residues: CASSLEIDTEAFF. The DNA for the CDR3 is TGTGCCAGCAGCTTAGAAATCGACACTGAAGCTTTCTTT.

Only a few counts were recorded for this clonotype. V usage is TRBV9 and J usage is TRBJ2-1; D is unresolved. The CDR3 contains 12 residues. Trimming cost V 4 bases and J 5 bases, with 7 bases left between them. Germline values: CDR1 SGDLS, CDR2 YYNGEE. The CDR3 spells CASSPMDNEQFF. The CDR3 DNA is TGTGCCAGCAGCCCTATGGACAATGAGCAGTTCTTC. Using reference TRBV9 and TRBJ2-1 for the parts outside the CDR3, the full variable domain is DSGVTQTPKHLITATGQRVTLRCSPRSGDLSVYWYQQSLDQGLQFLIQYYNGEERAKGNILERFSAQQFPDLHSELNLSSLELGDSALYFCASSPMDNEQFFGPGTRLTVL.

This clonotype showed up many times. The chain recombines TRBV7-9 with TRBJ1-2, with D perhaps TRBD1 (5 bases). Per the germline V gene, CDR1 is SEHNR and CDR2 is FQNEAQ (reference sequence). Trimming removed 1 base from V and 4 bases from J, with 10 bases in between. This CDR3 region has 14 residues. The CDR3 DNA reads as TGTGCCAGCAGCTTAGAAAGGGGCCCCTATGGCTACACCTTC. This sequence encodes CASSLERGPYGYTF.

Comments on this clonotype: This may be a read error, as it is one base from a much larger clone. The rearrangement uses TRBV6-1 and TRBJ2-7; the D gene is possibly TRBD1 (5 bases). The CDR3 is made up of 14 amino acids. With 5 bases removed from V and 7 bases from J, the gap between germline ends came to 18 bases. Germline loops: CDR1 MNHNS, CDR2 SASEGT. The CDR3 region has the DNA TGTGCCAGCAGTAAGCAGGGTGTGGATGAGGAGCAGTACTTC. As protein: CASSKQGVDEEQYF.

For this clonotype: One end of the junction varies from germline; a read error may be responsible. The chain carries TRBV4-2 and TRBJ1-4, with 9 positions matching TRBD1. The CDR3 is made up of 17 amino acids. CDR1 and CDR2 (germline): LGHNA, YNFKEQ. The CDR3: CASCPGDRVITSEKLFF. DNA for the CDR3: TGTGCCAGCTGCCCCGGGGACAGGGTGATAACTAGTGAAAAACTGTTTTTT.

V usage is TRBV18 and J usage is TRBJ2-1; TRBD2 aligns across 9 bases. Germline V lookup: CDR1 KGHSH, CDR2 LQKENI. V lost 3 bases, J lost 5 bases, and 2 bases stayed unmatched. The CDR3 sequence is 14 residues long. This CDR3 reads CASSPTSGDNEQFF. CDR3 bases: TGTGCCAGCTCACCGACTAGCGGAGACAATGAGCAGTTCTTC.

V and J are TRBV29-1 and TRBJ2-7; TRBD1 agrees at 9 bases. Germline CDR1 SQVTM, CDR2 ANQGSEA. The CDR3 covers 13 residues. Germline trimming cut 7 bases from V and 6 bases from J; bases unmatched to any gene: 10. CDR3 residues: CSASGQGPPEQYF. The CDR3 region has the DNA TGCAGCGCCTCGGGACAGGGCCCTCCCGAGCAGTACTTC.

The rearrangement joins TRBV5-1 to TRBJ2-1, with D tentatively TRBD2 (6 bases). V was pared by 4 bases and J by 2 bases, with 22 bases between. Germline CDR1 reads SGHRS; CDR2 reads YFSETQ. The CDR3 consists of 18 residues. The CDR3 sequence: CASSIPLRGGPTYNEQFF. The DNA of the CDR3 is TGCGCCAGCAGCATACCCCTTCGGGGAGGACCGACCTACAATGAGCAGTTCTTC.

This clonotype was counted at least ten times. The V and J genes are TRBV5-1 and TRBJ2-7, with D possibly being TRBD1 or TRBD2 (5 bases each). Trimming left V 10 bases short and J 8 bases short, with 19 bases between. The CDR3 loop spans 12 amino acids. The V gene's germline CDR1 is SGHRS and CDR2 YFSETQ. CDR3 region: CAGRDEEGKQYF. The CDR3 region has the DNA TGCGCCGGCCGGGACGAAGAGGGAAAGCAGTACTTC.

The chain is built from TRBV29-1 and TRBJ1-1, with D uncertain. The CDR3 totals 13 residues. V lost 4 bases and J lost 11, with 20 bases in between. Germline V gene sequence: CDR1 SQVTM, CDR2 ANQGSEA. CDR3 protein: CSVVPQRIPEAFF. In DNA, the CDR3 is TGCAGCGTTGTTCCGCAGAGAATACCGGAGGCTTTCTTT.

This clonotype was seen ten or more times. The rearrangement links TRBV7-9 to TRBJ2-3; 11 nucleotides match TRBD2. This CDR3 contains 18 residues. Germline V gives CDR1 SEHNR, CDR2 FQNEAQ (reference sequence). V dropped 2 bases and J dropped 4; count of bases not matched to a gene: 11. The CDR3 spells CASSLRVRTSGYADTQYF. CDR3 in DNA: TGTGCCAGCAGCTTAAGGGTTCGGACTAGCGGGTACGCAGATACGCAGTATTTT.

The chain uses TRBV24-1 and TRBJ2-1; 9 bases agree with TRBD2. Per the germline V gene, CDR1 is KGHDR and CDR2 is SFDVKD. The trim removed 7 bases at V and 9 bases at J, leaving 9 bases unmatched. The CDR3 consists of 14 residues. CDR3 amino acids: CATSIAGVSGEQFF. In DNA form, the CDR3 reads TGTGCCACCAGCATAGCGGGAGTCAGCGGTGAGCAGTTCTTC.

This rearrangement joins TRBV2 to TRBJ1-1; no clear D. This CDR3 has 12 amino acids. V lost 6 bases to trimming and J lost 4 bases, with 9 bases between them. The germline V gene has CDR1 SNHLY and CDR2 FYNNEI. The chain's CDR3 is CASSRSGTEAFF. The DNA for the CDR3 is TGTGCCAGCAGCCGAAGCGGCACTGAAGCTTTCTTT.

At least ten counts were recorded for this clonotype. The chain links TRBV24-1 to TRBJ2-1; TRBD2 aligns across 8 bases. The CDR3 totals 16 residues. In germline, CDR1 is KGHDR, CDR2 SFDVKD. V shed 3 bases and J 6 bases; nucleotides not matched to a gene: 9. The CDR3 here is CATSDRLAGSPNEQFF. CDR3 DNA: TGTGCCACCAGTGATCGGCTAGCGGGTAGTCCCAATGAGCAGTTCTTC.

This chain connects TRBV12-5 to TRBJ1-1, with a tentative D call TRBD1 (5 bases). V lost 6 bases and J lost 2, with 13 bases in between. CDR1 LGHNT and CDR2 FRNRAP come from the germline V gene. The CDR3 has 14 amino acids. This CDR3 is CASGPGGVNTEAFF. Here the CDR3 DNA reads TGTGCTAGTGGCCCGGGGGGGGTTAACACTGAAGCTTTCTTT.

The rearrangement joins TRBV29-1 to TRBJ1-6; maybe TRBD1 (5 bases). V was cut by 5 bases and J by 8 bases, with 16 bases left in between. Looked up from germline, CDR1 is SQVTM and CDR2 is ANQGSEA. The CDR3 length is 14 residues. CDR3 DNA: TGCAGCGTTTCAGTGGGGGAGGTCGATTCACCCCTCCACTTT. Translating it yields CSVSVGEVDSPLHF.

This chain connects TRBV7-2 to TRBJ2-3; D remains ambiguous. The germline gives CDR1 SGHTA, CDR2 FQGNSA. CDR3 length: 12 amino acids. Deletions cut 5 bases from V and 5 bases from J, with 8 bases between. CDR3 nucleotides: TGTGCCAGCAGCCGGTTGAAAGATACGCAGTATTTT. It is translated as CASSRLKDTQYF.

This clonotype occurred many times. This sequence joins TRBV5-1 and TRBJ2-3, with D perhaps matching TRBD2 (6 bases). Between the trimmed V and J ends, which lost 2 bases and 0 bases, there was a span of 13 bases. The germline V gene has CDR1 SGHRS and CDR2 YFSETQ. The CDR3 covers 16 residues. Here the CDR3 reads CASSFRRGTSTDTQYF. The CDR3 nucleotides are TGCGCCAGCAGCTTCCGGCGGGGTACTAGCACAGATACGCAGTATTTT.

The chain couples TRBV5-1 to TRBJ2-3; 10 bases match TRBD2. J was trimmed by 2 bases and V by 3 bases; bases with no gene match: 9. CDR3 length: 17 residues. Germline values: CDR1 SGHRS, CDR2 YFSETQ. In DNA, the CDR3 is TGCGCCAGCAGCTCAACCTCGGGACTAGCGAACACAGATACGCAGTATTTT. It codes for CASSSTSGLANTDTQYF.

This sequence joins TRBV10-3 and TRBJ1-3; D is possibly TRBD1 (5 bases). Trimming took 1 base from V and 5 from J, leaving 15 bases between them. The length of the CDR3 is 16 residues. Germline CDR1 is ENHRY and CDR2 is SYGVKD. CDR3 nucleotide sequence: TGTGCCATCAGTGAGTTCAGCAGGGTGGATCGAAACACCATATATTTT. Translating it yields CAISEFSRVDRNTIYF.